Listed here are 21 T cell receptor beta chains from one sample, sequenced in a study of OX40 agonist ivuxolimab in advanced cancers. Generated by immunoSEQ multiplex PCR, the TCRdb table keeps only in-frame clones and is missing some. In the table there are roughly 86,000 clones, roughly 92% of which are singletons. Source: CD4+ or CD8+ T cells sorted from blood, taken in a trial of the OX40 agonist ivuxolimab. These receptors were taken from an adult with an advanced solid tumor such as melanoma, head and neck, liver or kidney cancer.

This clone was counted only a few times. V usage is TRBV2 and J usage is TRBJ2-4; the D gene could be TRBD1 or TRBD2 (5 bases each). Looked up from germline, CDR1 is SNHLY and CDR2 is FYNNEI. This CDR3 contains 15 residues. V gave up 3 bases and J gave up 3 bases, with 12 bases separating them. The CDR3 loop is CASSDGGIGKNIQYF. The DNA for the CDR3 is TGTGCCAGCAGTGATGGGGGAATCGGCAAAAACATTCAGTACTTC. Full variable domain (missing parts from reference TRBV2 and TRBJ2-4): EPEVTQTPSHQVTQMGQEVILRCVPISNHLYFYWYRQILGQKVEFLVSFYNNEISEKSEIFDDQFSVERPDGSNFTLKIRSTKLEDSAMYFCASSDGGIGKNIQYFGAGTRLSVL.

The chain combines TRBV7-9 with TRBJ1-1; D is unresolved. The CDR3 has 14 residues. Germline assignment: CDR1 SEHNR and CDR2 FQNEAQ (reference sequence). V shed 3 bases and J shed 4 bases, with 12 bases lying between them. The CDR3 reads CASSFGLAITEAFF. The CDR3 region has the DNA TGTGCCAGCAGCTTCGGTCTAGCAATCACTGAAGCTTTCTTT.

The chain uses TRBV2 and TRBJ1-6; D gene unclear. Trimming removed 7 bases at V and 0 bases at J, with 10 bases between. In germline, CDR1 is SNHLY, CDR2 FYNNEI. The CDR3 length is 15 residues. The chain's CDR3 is CASKVFHSYNSPLHF. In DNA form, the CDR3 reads TGTGCCAGCAAAGTTTTCCACTCCTATAATTCACCCCTCCACTTT.

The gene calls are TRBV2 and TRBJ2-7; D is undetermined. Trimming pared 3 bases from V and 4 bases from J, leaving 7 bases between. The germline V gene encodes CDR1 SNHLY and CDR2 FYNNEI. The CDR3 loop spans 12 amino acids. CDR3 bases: TGTGCCAGCAGTGACTGGTTGTACGAGCAGTACTTC. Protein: CASSDWLYEQYF.

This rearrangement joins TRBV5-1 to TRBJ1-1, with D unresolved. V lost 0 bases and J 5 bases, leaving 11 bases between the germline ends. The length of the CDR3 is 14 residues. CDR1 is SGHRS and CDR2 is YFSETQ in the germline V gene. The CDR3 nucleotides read TGCGCCAGCAGCTTGGAGGGCCGAATGACTGAAGCTTTCTTT. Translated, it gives CASSLEGRMTEAFF.

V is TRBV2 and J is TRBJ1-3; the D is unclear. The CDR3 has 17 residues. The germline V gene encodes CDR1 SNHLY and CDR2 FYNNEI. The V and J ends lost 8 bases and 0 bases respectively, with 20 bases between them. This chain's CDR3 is CASGRDSVLGSGNTIYF. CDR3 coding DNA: TGTGCCAGCGGGAGGGATTCAGTATTAGGCTCTGGAAACACCATATATTTT.

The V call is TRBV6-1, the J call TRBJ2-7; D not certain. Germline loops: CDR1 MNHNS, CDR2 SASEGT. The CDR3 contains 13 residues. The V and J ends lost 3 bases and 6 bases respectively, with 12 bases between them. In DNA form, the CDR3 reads TGTGCCAGCAGTGACCCGGCTAAGTCCGAGCAGTACTTC. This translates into CASSDPAKSEQYF.

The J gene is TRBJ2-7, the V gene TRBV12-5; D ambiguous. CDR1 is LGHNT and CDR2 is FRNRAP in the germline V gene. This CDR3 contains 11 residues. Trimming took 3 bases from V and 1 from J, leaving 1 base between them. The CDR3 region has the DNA TGTGCTAGTGGTTTTTCCTACGAGCAGTACTTC. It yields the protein CASGFSYEQYF.

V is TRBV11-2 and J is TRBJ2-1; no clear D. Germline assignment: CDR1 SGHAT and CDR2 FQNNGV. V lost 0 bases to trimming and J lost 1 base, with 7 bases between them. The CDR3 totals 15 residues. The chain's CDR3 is CASSLEGGSYNEQFF. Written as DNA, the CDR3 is TGTGCCAGCAGCTTAGAGGGTGGGTCCTACAATGAGCAGTTCTTC.

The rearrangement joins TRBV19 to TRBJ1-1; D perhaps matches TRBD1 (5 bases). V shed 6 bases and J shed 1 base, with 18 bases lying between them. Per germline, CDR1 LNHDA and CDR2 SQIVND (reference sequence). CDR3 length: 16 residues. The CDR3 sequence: CASRPIGFGANTEAFF. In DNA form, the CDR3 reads TGTGCCAGTAGACCTATAGGGTTCGGGGCGAACACTGAAGCTTTCTTT.

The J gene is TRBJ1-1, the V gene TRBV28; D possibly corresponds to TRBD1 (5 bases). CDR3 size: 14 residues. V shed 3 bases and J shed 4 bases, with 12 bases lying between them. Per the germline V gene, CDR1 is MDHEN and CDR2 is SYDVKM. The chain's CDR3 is CASSLFGGFTEAFF. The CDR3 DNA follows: TGTGCCAGCAGTTTGTTTGGGGGATTCACTGAAGCTTTCTTT.

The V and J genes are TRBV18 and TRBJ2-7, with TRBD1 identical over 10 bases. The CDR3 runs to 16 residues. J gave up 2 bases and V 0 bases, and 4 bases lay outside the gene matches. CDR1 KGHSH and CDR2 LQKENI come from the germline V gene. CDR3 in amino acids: CASSPPLGQGAYEQYF. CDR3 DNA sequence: TGTGCCAGCTCACCACCGCTTGGACAGGGGGCCTACGAGCAGTACTTC.

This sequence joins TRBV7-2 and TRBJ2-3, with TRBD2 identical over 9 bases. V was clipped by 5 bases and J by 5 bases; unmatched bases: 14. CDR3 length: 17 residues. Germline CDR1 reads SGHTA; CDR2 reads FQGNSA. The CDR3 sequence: CASSRLGGGRAEDTQYF. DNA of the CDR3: TGTGCCAGCAGCCGCCTGGGGGGCGGGAGGGCCGAAGATACGCAGTATTTT.

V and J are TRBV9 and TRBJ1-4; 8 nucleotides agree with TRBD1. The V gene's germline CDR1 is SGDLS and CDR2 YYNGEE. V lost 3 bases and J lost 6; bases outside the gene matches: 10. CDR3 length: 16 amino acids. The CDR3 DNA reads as TGTGCCAGCAGCGCGGGGACAGGACGAGTTGATGAAAAACTGTTTTTT. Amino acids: CASSAGTGRVDEKLFF.

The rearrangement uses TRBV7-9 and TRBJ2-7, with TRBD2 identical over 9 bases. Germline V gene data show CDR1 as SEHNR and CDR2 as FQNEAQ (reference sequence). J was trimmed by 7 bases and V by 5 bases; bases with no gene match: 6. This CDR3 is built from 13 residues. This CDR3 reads CASSISGSNEQYF. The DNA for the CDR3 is TGTGCCAGCAGCATTAGCGGGAGTAATGAGCAGTACTTC.

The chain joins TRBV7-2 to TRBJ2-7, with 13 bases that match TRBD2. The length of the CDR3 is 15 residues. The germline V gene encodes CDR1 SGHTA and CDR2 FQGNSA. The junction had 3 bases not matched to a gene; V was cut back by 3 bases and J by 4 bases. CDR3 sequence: CASSFELAGGYEQYF. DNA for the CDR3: TGTGCCAGCAGCTTCGAACTAGCGGGAGGGTACGAGCAGTACTTC.

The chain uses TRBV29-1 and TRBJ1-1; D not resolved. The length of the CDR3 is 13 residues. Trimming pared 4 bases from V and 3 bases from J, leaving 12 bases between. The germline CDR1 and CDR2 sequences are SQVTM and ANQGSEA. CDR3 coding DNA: TGCAGCGTTGTCCCCTTGAGGGACACTGAAGCTTTCTTT. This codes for CSVVPLRDTEAFF. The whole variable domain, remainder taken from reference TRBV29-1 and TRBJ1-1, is SAVISQKPSRDICQRGTSLTIQCQVDSQVTMMFWYRQQPGQSLTLIATANQGSEATYESGFVIDKFPISRPNLTFSTLTVSNMSPEDSSIYLCSVVPLRDTEAFFGQGTRLTVV.

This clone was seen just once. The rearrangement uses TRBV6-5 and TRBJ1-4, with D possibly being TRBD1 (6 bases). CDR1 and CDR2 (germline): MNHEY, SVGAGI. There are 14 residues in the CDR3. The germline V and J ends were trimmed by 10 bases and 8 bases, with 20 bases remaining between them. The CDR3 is CATRRWQGREKLFF. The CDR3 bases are TGTGCCACCCGTCGATGGCAGGGGCGGGAAAAACTGTTTTTT.

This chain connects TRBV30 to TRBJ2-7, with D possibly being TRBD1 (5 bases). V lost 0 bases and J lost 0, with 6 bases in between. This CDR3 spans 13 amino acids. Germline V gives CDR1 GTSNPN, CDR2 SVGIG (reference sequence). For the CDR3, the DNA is TGTGCCTGGAGTGTCGACAGCTCCTACGAGCAGTACTTC. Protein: CAWSVDSSYEQYF.

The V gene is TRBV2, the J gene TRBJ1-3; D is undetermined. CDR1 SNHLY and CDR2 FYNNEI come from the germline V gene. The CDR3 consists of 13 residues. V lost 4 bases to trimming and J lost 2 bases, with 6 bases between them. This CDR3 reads CASSGGAGNTIYF. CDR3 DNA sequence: TGTGCCAGCAGTGGTGGAGCTGGAAACACCATATATTTT.

The CDR3 sequence is CASSQAESSYEQYF. Here the CDR3 DNA reads TGCGCCAGCAGCCAAGCAGAGAGCTCCTACGAGCAGTACTTC. This chain uses TRBV4-1 with TRBJ2-7, with D unresolved. V was clipped by 1 base and J by 0 bases, with 7 bases between them. This CDR3 comprises 14 residues. The V gene's germline CDR1 is MGHRA and CDR2 YSYEKL.